This T cell receptor beta chain was recovered during a study of shared clonotypes between healthy human individuals. About the research overall: Plates per donor: three CD4 naive, three CD4 memory, two CD8 naive, one CD8 memory. Whole-study results and caveats: In contrast to clonotypes shared by all four donors, non-shared clonotypes had lower generation probabilities. Researchers found naive subsets generally carried larger estimated richness than memory subsets.

About this clone itself: Its antigen is undetermined.

For sorted subsets, about 190 ng DNA per replicate equaled 30,000 or so T cell genomes. This table comes from immunoSEQ multiplex PCR, and its TCRdb copy is limited to in-frame clones, with some not included. The repertoire holds approximately 97,000 clones, with under 80% as singletons. Germline CDR1 KGHSY, CDR2 FQNENV. The CDR3 length is 15 residues. V dropped 3 bases and J dropped 8 bases, with 19 bases sitting between them. The source is a man younger than 45 in good health. The V and J genes are TRBV16 and TRBJ1-2, with D tentatively TRBD1 (6 bases). Sequencing was performed on memory CD8+ T cells sorted from blood. Described subset: CD45RO+ cells pooled with CCR7-negative TemRA cells. CDR3 region: CASSQSRGYSTGYTF. The DNA for the CDR3 is TGTGCCAGCAGCCAGTCTAGGGGGTACTCCACGGGCTACACCTTC.